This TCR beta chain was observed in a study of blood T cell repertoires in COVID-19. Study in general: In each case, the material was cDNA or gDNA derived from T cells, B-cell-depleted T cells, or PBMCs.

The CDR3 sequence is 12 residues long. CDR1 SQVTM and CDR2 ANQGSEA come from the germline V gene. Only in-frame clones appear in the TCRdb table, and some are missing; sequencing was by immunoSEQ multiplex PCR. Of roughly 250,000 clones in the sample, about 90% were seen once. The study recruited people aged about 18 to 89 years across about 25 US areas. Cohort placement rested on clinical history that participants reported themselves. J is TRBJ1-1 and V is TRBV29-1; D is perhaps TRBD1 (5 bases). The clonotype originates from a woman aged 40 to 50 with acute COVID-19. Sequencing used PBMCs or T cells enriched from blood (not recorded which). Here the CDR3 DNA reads TGCAGTTTTTGGGGGGGGGACACTGAAGCTTTCTTT. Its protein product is CSFWGGDTEAFF.